One sample yielded the 30 T cell receptor beta chains listed below, sequenced in a study of long-term antiretroviral therapy in people with HIV. The authors ran the immunoSEQ assay, v3.0, at survey level. Some clones are missing from TCRdb's copy, which holds only in-frame ones; the method was immunoSEQ multiplex PCR. The data hold 25,000 to 35,000 clones, with around 93% observed a single time. Sequencing used unsorted PBMCs, obtained approximately 7.4 years after starting antiretroviral therapy. Every receptor here comes from a man in his forties or fifties with HIV.

CDR3 amino acids: CASRPRGADTQYF. CDR3 coding DNA: TGTGCCAGCAGACCCCGAGGGGCAGATACGCAGTATTTT. The genes are TRBV6-5 and TRBJ2-3; D possibly uses TRBD1 or TRBD2 (5 bases each). In germline, CDR1 is MNHEY, CDR2 SVGAGI. V was trimmed by 6 bases and J by 4 bases, leaving 11 bases between them. The CDR3 has 13 residues.

The gene calls are TRBV5-6 and TRBJ2-3; 9 positions match TRBD1. In germline, CDR1 is SGHDT, CDR2 YYEEEE. The CDR3 runs to 15 residues. Germline trimming cut 4 bases from V and 6 bases from J; bases unmatched to any gene: 9. The CDR3 DNA reads TGTGCCAGCAGCCCTGGGACAGGGTCCGTGGATACGCAGTATTTT. Its translation is CASSPGTGSVDTQYF.

In its sample, this clone was seen once. V is TRBV27 and J is TRBJ1-5; maybe TRBD1 (5 bases). With 6 bases removed from V and 0 bases from J, the gap between germline ends came to 12 bases. The CDR3 consists of 15 residues. CDR1 and CDR2 from the germline V gene are MNHEY and SMNVEV (reference sequence). CDR3 DNA: TGTGCCAGCAGGGGACGGTTTGATAGCAATCAGCCCCAGCATTTT. It specifies CASRGRFDSNQPQHF.

CDR3 nucleotide sequence: TGCGCCAGCAGTGAGCACGATGCAGCAGATAATTCACCCCTCCACTTT. Amino acids: CASSEHDAADNSPLHF. The rearrangement links TRBV10-2 to TRBJ1-6; unclear D gene. The germline V and J ends were trimmed by 2 bases and 5 bases, with 13 bases remaining between them. CDR1 is WSHSY, CDR2 SAAADI, per germline. The CDR3 has 16 residues.

The chain is built from TRBV5-1 and TRBJ1-1, with D possibly TRBD1 on 5 matching bases. The V gene lost 4 bases and the J gene lost 2 bases, with 9 bases spanning the gap. CDR3 length: 13 amino acids. Germline values: CDR1 SGHRS, CDR2 YFSETQ. The CDR3 DNA reads as TGCGCCAGCAGCGAAGGGGCCAACACTGAAGCTTTCTTT. Its protein is CASSEGANTEAFF.

The DNA of the CDR3 is TGCAGTGCTTTGGTGAACACTGAAGCTTTCTTT. Amino acids: CSALVNTEAFF. The V call is TRBV20-1, the J call TRBJ1-1; D is undetermined. The ends were cut back, 5 bases at V and 0 bases at J, with 4 bases in the middle. CDR3 length: 11 residues. Germline loops: CDR1 DFQATT, CDR2 SNEGSKA (reference sequence).

The chain employs TRBV9 and TRBJ2-7, with D perhaps TRBD1 or TRBD2 (6 bases each). Trimming took off 4 bases at V and 0 bases at J, with 20 bases between the two ends. CDR1 and CDR2 from the germline V gene are SGDLS and YYNGEE. This CDR3 is 17 amino acids long. DNA of the CDR3: TGTGCCAGCAGCCCAAGGGGGGCGGGGCGGAGCTCCTACGAGCAGTACTTC. Translation gives CASSPRGAGRSSYEQYF.

This clone was observed once. V gene TRBV28 combines with J gene TRBJ1-6; D not resolved. Trimming cost V 3 bases and J 7 bases, with 4 bases left between them. The CDR3 has 12 amino acids. Germline V lookup: CDR1 MDHEN, CDR2 SYDVKM. CDR3 bases: TGTGCCAGCAGTTTTTGGAATTCACCCCTCCACTTT. This codes for CASSFWNSPLHF.

V gene TRBV18 combines with J gene TRBJ1-5, with 7 bases matching TRBD1. This CDR3 spans 16 amino acids. Losses at the gene ends were 0 bases for V and 1 base for J; bases not matched to a gene: 3. The germline CDR1 and CDR2 sequences are KGHSH and LQKENI. The CDR3: CASSPPQTGSNQPQHF. The DNA for the CDR3 is TGTGCCAGCTCACCACCCCAGACAGGGAGCAATCAGCCCCAGCATTTT.

CDR3 protein: CAWSGPARRGSYGYTF. The CDR3 DNA reads as TGTGCCTGGAGTGGCCCAGCCCGGAGGGGTTCCTATGGCTACACCTTC. The chain links TRBV30 to TRBJ1-2; tentative D call: TRBD1 (5 bases). Trimming shortened V by 1 base and J by 4 bases, and 19 bases separated the two germline ends. CDR1 is GTSNPN and CDR2 is SVGIG in the germline V gene (reference sequence). The CDR3 has 16 residues.

The rearrangement uses TRBV5-4 and TRBJ2-7; 11 positions agree with TRBD2. J lost 4 bases, V lost 4 bases, and 7 bases had no gene match. This CDR3 spans 15 amino acids. CDR1 is SGHNT, CDR2 YYREEE, per germline (reference sequence). The CDR3 sequence: CASSALAGGSYEQYF. The CDR3 nucleotides are TGTGCCAGCAGCGCGCTAGCGGGGGGTTCGTACGAGCAGTACTTC.

The J gene is TRBJ2-7, the V gene TRBV23-1; either TRBD1 or TRBD2 may fit D (7 bases each). TRBV23-1 is an ORF, and what it does is uncertain. V lost 5 bases and J lost 0, with 14 bases in between. The CDR3 runs 15 residues. CDR3: CASSRGRDSSYEQYF. The CDR3 bases are TGCGCCAGCAGTAGGGGGAGGGACAGCTCCTACGAGCAGTACTTC.

The rearrangement uses TRBV6-5 and TRBJ2-1; 7 nucleotides align to TRBD2. The V gene end was trimmed by 4 bases and the J gene end by 2 bases; junction bases not matched to a gene: 5. From germline, CDR1 is MNHEY and CDR2 SVGAGI. This CDR3 has 15 residues. The DNA of the CDR3 is TGTGCCAGCAGTTGGGGGGGGGTAACCTACAATGAGCAGTTCTTC. Its translation: CASSWGGVTYNEQFF.

This clone was seen only once. V usage is TRBV10-2 and J usage is TRBJ1-3, with 7 bases fitting TRBD1. From germline, CDR1 is WSHSY and CDR2 SAAADI. This CDR3 region has 16 residues. V lost 2 bases, J lost 8 bases, and 12 bases stayed unmatched. The CDR3 DNA sequence: TGCGCCAGCAGTGAGCAAACAGGGGTTTATGTAGACACCATATATTTT. Translated: CASSEQTGVYVDTIYF.

The chain employs TRBV5-1 and TRBJ2-5; TRBD2 is a possible D gene (5 bases). In germline, CDR1 is SGHRS, CDR2 YFSETQ. Trimming left V 10 bases short and J 5 bases short, with 18 bases between. The CDR3 covers 13 residues. Here the CDR3 DNA reads TGCGCCGGCGAGGGAACACCCGGGGAGACCCAGTACTTC. This translates into CAGEGTPGETQYF.

The chain couples TRBV5-1 to TRBJ2-1, with D perhaps TRBD2 (6 bases). CDR3 length: 13 residues. Germline assignment: CDR1 SGHRS and CDR2 YFSETQ. V lost 7 bases to trimming and J lost 2 bases, with 10 bases between them. The DNA of the CDR3 is TGCGCCAGCGGCCGGGGGACCTACAATGAGCAGTTCTTC. Residues: CASGRGTYNEQFF.

The rearrangement links TRBV4-3 to TRBJ1-5, with TRBD1 as a possible D gene (6 bases). In germline, CDR1 is LGHNA, CDR2 YSLEER. This CDR3 comprises 18 residues. Trimming took 0 bases from V and 0 from J, leaving 15 bases between them. CDR3 protein: CASSQETWGAFSNQPQHF. CDR3 bases: TGCGCCAGCAGCCAAGAAACGTGGGGGGCGTTTAGCAATCAGCCCCAGCATTTT.

This chain joins TRBV9 and TRBJ2-2, with D maybe TRBD2 (7 bases). CDR3 length equals 16 residues. CDR1 SGDLS and CDR2 YYNGEE come from the germline V gene. Trimming cost V 1 base and J 7 bases, with 17 bases left between them. CDR3 protein: CASSVKSGGKNGELFF. The CDR3 DNA reads as TGTGCCAGCAGCGTAAAGTCGGGGGGCAAGAACGGGGAGCTGTTTTTT.

This sequence joins TRBV4-1 and TRBJ2-2; 12 bases agree with TRBD2. The CDR3 has 18 amino acids. CDR1 is MGHRA and CDR2 is YSYEKL in the germline V gene. Unmatched junction bases numbered 4, after V lost 0 bases and J lost 2 bases. Here the CDR3 reads CASSQEGLAGFNTGELFF. The CDR3 coding sequence is TGCGCCAGCAGCCAAGAAGGACTAGCGGGGTTTAACACCGGGGAGCTGTTTTTT.

The chain couples TRBV5-1 to TRBJ1-1; D remains unclear. Germline CDR1 is SGHRS and CDR2 is YFSETQ. V gave up 1 base and J gave up 1 base, with 17 bases separating them. The CDR3 consists of 17 residues. The CDR3 coding sequence is TGCGCCAGCAGCTTGAACACCAAGGGAGGAGGGAACACTGAAGCTTTCTTT. Translated, it gives CASSLNTKGGGNTEAFF.

The sample holds one count of this clone. The chain recombines TRBV6-5 with TRBJ1-1; D gene uncertain. Germline V lookup: CDR1 MNHEY, CDR2 SVGAGI. CDR3 length: 14 residues. V was shortened by 0 bases and J by 7 bases, with 12 bases between the two germline ends. CDR3 sequence reads: CASSYSQDLLEAFF. CDR3 nucleotides: TGTGCCAGCAGTTACTCCCAGGACCTACTTGAAGCTTTCTTT.

Here the CDR3 reads CASSESRTGYFKDTEAFF. For the CDR3, the DNA is TGCGCCAGCAGTGAGTCCAGGACAGGGTACTTTAAGGACACTGAAGCTTTCTTT. V is TRBV10-1 and J is TRBJ1-1, with TRBD1 matching 8 bases. Germline CDR1 and CDR2: WNHNN and SYGVQD (reference sequence). V shed 0 bases and J 3 bases; nucleotides not matched to a gene: 12. The CDR3 consists of 18 residues.

The chain joins TRBV30 to TRBJ2-1; TRBD2 aligns across 12 bases. The CDR3 spans 16 residues. J gave up 6 bases and V 1 base, and 7 bases lay outside the gene matches. The germline gives CDR1 GTSNPN, CDR2 SVGIG (reference sequence). The CDR3, as DNA: TGTGCCTGGAGTGGCGCTAGCGGGGGGGCCGGCAATGAGCAGTTCTTC. Amino acid sequence: CAWSGASGGAGNEQFF.

This clone was observed once. V and J are TRBV5-5 and TRBJ1-2; D gene uncertain. Germline CDR1 and CDR2: SGHKS and YYEKEE (reference sequence). V lost 0 bases to trimming and J lost 5 bases, with 5 bases between them. The CDR3 is 12 amino acids. In nucleotides, the CDR3 is TGTGCCAGCAGCTTGGGGGTTTATGGCTACACCTTC. It codes for CASSLGVYGYTF.

The gene calls are TRBV6-5 and TRBJ1-1, with D uncertain. Germline V gene lookup returns CDR1 MNHEY and CDR2 SVGAGI. Trimming shortened V by 4 bases and J by 5 bases, and 11 bases separated the two germline ends. The CDR3 is 13 residues long. The CDR3 here is CASSLTGGTEAFF. The CDR3 coding sequence is TGTGCCAGCAGTTTGACTGGAGGGACTGAAGCTTTCTTT.

This sequence joins TRBV5-1 and TRBJ2-7; TRBD1 aligns across 8 bases. The germline V gene encodes CDR1 SGHRS and CDR2 YFSETQ. The CDR3 contains 13 residues. Trimming took 9 bases from V and 7 from J; bases not matched to a gene: 12. CDR3 loop: CANLPRTGNEQYF. The CDR3 DNA is TGCGCCAATCTCCCTAGGACAGGGAATGAGCAGTACTTC. The entire variable domain, with the rest obtained from reference TRBV5-1 and TRBJ2-7, is as follows: KAGVTQTPRYLIKTRGQQVTLSCSPISGHRSVSWYQQTPGQGLQFLFEYFSETQRNKGNFPGRFSGRQFSNSRSEMNVSTLELGDSALYLCANLPRTGNEQYFGPGTRLTVT.

V gene TRBV11-2 combines with J gene TRBJ2-7; D possibly corresponds to TRBD1 (5 bases). Germline loops: CDR1 SGHAT, CDR2 FQNNGV. Trimming stripped 1 base from V and 5 bases from J, with 12 bases between. The CDR3 has 14 residues. The CDR3 loop is CASSLGQLAHEQYF. CDR3 nucleotides: TGTGCCAGCAGCTTAGGACAGTTGGCCCACGAGCAGTACTTC.

This chain joins TRBV10-3 and TRBJ1-1; no clear D gene. This CDR3 comprises 11 residues. The germline V gene has CDR1 ENHRY and CDR2 SYGVKD. V lost 3 bases and J lost 2, with 1 base in between. In DNA, the CDR3 is TGTGCCATCAGTGACAACACTGAAGCTTTCTTT. Protein sequence: CAISDNTEAFF.

The J gene is TRBJ1-1, the V gene TRBV7-6; 7 bases are a match to TRBD1. CDR1 and CDR2 (germline): SGHVS, FNYEAQ. This CDR3 spans 15 amino acids. Trimming cost V 5 bases and J 10 bases; bases outside gene matches: 16. CDR3 sequence (DNA): TGTGCCAGCAGCCCATATGCTGACAGGGTTGATGGAGCTTTCTTT. Its translation: CASSPYADRVDGAFF. The complete variable domain, with remaining parts taken from reference TRBV7-6 and TRBJ1-1, reads GAGVSQSPRYKVTKRGQDVALRCDPISGHVSLYWYRQALGQGPEFLTYFNYEAQQDKSGLPNDRFSAERPEGSISTLTIQRTEQRDSAMYRCASSPYADRVDGAFFGQGTRLTVV.

CDR3: CASSVENTGSYTGELFF. The DNA for the CDR3 is TGTGCCAGCAGCGTAGAAAATACAGGGTCTTACACCGGGGAGCTGTTTTTT. The chain joins TRBV9 to TRBJ2-2; D perhaps matches TRBD1 (6 bases). This CDR3 comprises 17 residues. Germline CDR1 is SGDLS and CDR2 is YYNGEE. The V end lost 0 bases, the J end lost 3 bases, and 15 bases lay between the germline ends.